This section outlines one TCR beta chain sequence together with its context. The antigen remains unidentified. The data stem from a study of T cell responses to AZD1222 COVID-19 vaccine. The CDR3 contains 15 residues. CDR1 and CDR2 from the germline V gene are SGHRS and YFSETQ. Trimming took 0 bases from V and 5 from J; bases not matched to a gene: 5. The study's findings and limits: Baseline testing showed seropositivity in only six AZD1222 recipients.

Here immunoSEQ multiplex PCR was the method, and the copy in TCRdb shows in-frame clones only, minus some. Of some 150,000 clones listed, under 95% are singletons. The sample in question was peripheral blood, obtained on day 0 of MenACWY control vaccination. The clonotype was recovered from an adult in good health. The rearrangement joins TRBV5-1 to TRBJ2-1; 7 bases align to TRBD1. The CDR3: CASSLGTGRDNEQFF. The CDR3 nucleotides are TGCGCCAGCAGCTTGGGGACAGGAAGGGACAATGAGCAGTTCTTC.